The source of this T cell receptor (beta chain) is a study of cytotoxic CD8 clonotypes in ibrutinib-treated CLL. The V gene's germline CDR1 is SEHNR and CDR2 FQNEAQ (reference sequence). V lost 7 bases, J lost 7 bases, and 14 bases lay in between. The CDR3 covers 13 residues. Profiled with immunoSEQ multiplex PCR; TCRdb holds only in-frame clones, not every one. The sample consists of a few hundred thousand clones, less than 75% of them appearing once. The sample consisted of PBMCs, taken after 24 months of ibrutinib treatment. The chain recombines TRBV7-9 with TRBJ2-1, with a possible D match to TRBD2 (5 bases). The TCR originated in a human donor with chronic lymphocytic leukemia. CDR3 sequence reads: CASIPAGPNEQFF. CDR3 sequence (DNA): TGTGCCAGCATCCCTGCGGGTCCAAATGAGCAGTTCTTC.